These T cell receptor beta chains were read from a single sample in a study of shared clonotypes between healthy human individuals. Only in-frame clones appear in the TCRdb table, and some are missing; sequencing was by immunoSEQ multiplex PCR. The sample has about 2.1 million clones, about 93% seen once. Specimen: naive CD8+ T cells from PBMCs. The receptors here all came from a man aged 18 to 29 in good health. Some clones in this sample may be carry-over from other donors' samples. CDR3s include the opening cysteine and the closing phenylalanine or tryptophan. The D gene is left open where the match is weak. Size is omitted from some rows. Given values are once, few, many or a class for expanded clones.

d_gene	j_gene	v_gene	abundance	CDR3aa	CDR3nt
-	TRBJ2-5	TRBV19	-	CASSIRVSYQETQYF	TGTGCCAGTAGTATCCGGGTCTCGTACCAAGAGACCCAGTACTTC
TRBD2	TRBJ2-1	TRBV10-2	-	CASNPQGGINEQFF	TGCGCCAGCAACCCCCAGGGAGGGATCAATGAGCAGTTCTTC
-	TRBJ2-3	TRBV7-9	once	CASSLGAVRDTQYF	TGTGCCAGCAGCTTAGGAGCGGTGCGGGATACGCAGTATTTT
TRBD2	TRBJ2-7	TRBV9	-	CASSVIAGGPGSYEQYF	TGTGCCAGCAGCGTAATAGCGGGAGGGCCGGGATCCTACGAGCAGTACTTC
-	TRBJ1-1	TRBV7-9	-	CASSPLKGESTEAFF	TGTGCCAGCAGCCCACTCAAGGGGGAATCCACTGAAGCTTTCTTT
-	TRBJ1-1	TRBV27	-	CASSPILPDGINTEAFF	TGTGCCAGCAGTCCAATCTTACCGGATGGCATAAACACTGAAGCTTTCTTT
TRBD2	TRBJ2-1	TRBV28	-	CASSPTSGGYNEQFF	TGTGCCAGCAGCCCGACTAGCGGGGGTTACAATGAGCAGTTCTTC
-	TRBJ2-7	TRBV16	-	CASSKQGGDEQYF	TGTGCCAGCTCGAAACAGGGAGGGGACGAGCAGTACTTC
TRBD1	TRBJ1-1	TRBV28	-	CASSSDREMNTEAFF	TGTGCCAGCAGTTCCGACAGGGAGATGAACACTGAAGCTTTCTTT
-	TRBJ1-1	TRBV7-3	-	CASSLIRREARLQLF	TGTGCCAGCAGCTTAATTCGTCGGGAGGCCAGACTACAGTTGTTT
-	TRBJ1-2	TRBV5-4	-	CASSLEAYGYTF	TGTGCCAGCAGCTTGGAGGCCTATGGCTACACCTTC
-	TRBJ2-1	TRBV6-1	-	CASSEGSLTYNEQFF	TGTGCCAGCAGTGAAGGGTCCCTAACATACAATGAGCAGTTCTTC
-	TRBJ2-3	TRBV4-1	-	CASSQEGPDTQYF	TGCGCCAGCAGCCAAGAAGGGCCCGATACGCAGTATTTT
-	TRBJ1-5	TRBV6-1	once	CASSEAGWQGSQPQHF	TGTGCCAGCAGTGAAGCCGGATGGCAGGGGAGTCAGCCCCAGCATTTT
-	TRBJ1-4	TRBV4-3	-	CASSQFREGEKLFF	TGCGCCAGCAGCCAATTTAGGGAGGGTGAAAAACTGTTTTTT
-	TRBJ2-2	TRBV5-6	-	CASSPKTRFTGELFF	TGTGCCAGCAGCCCTAAGACTAGGTTCACCGGGGAGCTGTTTTTT
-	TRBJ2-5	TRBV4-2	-	CASSKEPGETQYF	TGTGCCAGCAGCAAAGAGCCGGGAGAGACCCAGTACTTC
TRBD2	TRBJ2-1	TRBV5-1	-	CASSPVAGAGDEQFF	TGCGCCAGCAGCCCAGTAGCGGGAGCGGGGGATGAGCAGTTCTTC
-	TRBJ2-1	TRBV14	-	CASSQEKGAYNEQFF	TGTGCCAGCAGCCAGGAGAAGGGCGCCTACAATGAGCAGTTCTTC
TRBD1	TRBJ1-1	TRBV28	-	CASSPDRGWNTEAFF	TGTGCCAGCAGCCCGGACAGGGGGTGGAACACTGAAGCTTTCTTT
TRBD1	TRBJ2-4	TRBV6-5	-	CASSSDRGNPGNIQYF	TGTGCCAGCAGTTCGGACAGGGGTAACCCCGGAAACATTCAGTACTTC
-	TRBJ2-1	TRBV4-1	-	CASSQEPGPEVVNEQFF	TGCGCCAGCAGCCAAGAGCCGGGCCCCGAGGTTGTCAATGAGCAGTTCTTC
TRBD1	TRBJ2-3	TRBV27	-	CASSLSPTGATDTQYF	TGTGCCAGCAGTTTATCTCCGACAGGGGCCACAGATACGCAGTATTTT
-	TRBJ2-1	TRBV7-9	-	CASTSREGEVNEQFF	TGTGCCAGCACGTCACGAGAGGGGGAGGTGAATGAGCAGTTCTTC
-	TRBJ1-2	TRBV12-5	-	CASGLYSAGSLGGYTF	TGTGCTAGTGGTTTGTACTCTGCAGGCTCCCTCGGTGGCTACACCTTC
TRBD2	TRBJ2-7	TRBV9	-	CASSVGGRADYEQYF	TGTGCCAGCAGCGTAGGCGGGAGGGCCGACTACGAGCAGTACTTC
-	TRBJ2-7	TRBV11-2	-	CASSTMTVAYEQYF	TGTGCCAGCAGCACGATGACAGTCGCCTACGAGCAGTACTTC
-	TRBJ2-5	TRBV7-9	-	CASSLSEGETQYF	TGTGCCAGCAGCTTATCTGAGGGGGAGACCCAGTACTTC
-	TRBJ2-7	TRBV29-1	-	CSVEDERSYEQYF	TGCAGCGTTGAGGACGAGAGAAGCTACGAGCAGTACTTC
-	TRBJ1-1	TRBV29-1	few	CSVLGGQFAEAFF	TGCAGCGTTCTGGGAGGACAGTTCGCTGAAGCTTTCTTT
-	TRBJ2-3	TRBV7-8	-	CASSLVQGMSFTDTQYF	TGTGCCAGCAGCTTAGTTCAGGGGATGAGTTTCACAGATACGCAGTATTTT
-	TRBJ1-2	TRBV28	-	CASSFFGPVVYGYTF	TGTGCCAGCAGTTTTTTCGGGCCCGTTGTCTATGGCTACACCTTC
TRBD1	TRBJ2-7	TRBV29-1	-	CSAPTGAEQYF	TGCAGCGCACCCACAGGGGCCGAGCAGTACTTC
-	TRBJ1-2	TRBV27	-	CASRTGPYGYTF	TGTGCCAGCAGAACAGGGCCTTATGGCTACACCTTC
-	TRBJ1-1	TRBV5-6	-	CASSLRLREGNTEAFF	TGTGCCAGCAGTCTTCGACTGCGGGAGGGGAACACTGAAGCTTTCTTT
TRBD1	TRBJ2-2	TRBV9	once	CASSVGRGRGTGELFF	TGTGCCAGCAGCGTAGGAAGGGGGCGCGGCACCGGGGAGCTGTTTTTT
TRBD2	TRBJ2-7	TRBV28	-	CASSSGTRGYEQYF	TGTGCCAGCAGTTCCGGGACTAGAGGCTACGAGCAGTACTTC
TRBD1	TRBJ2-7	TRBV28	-	CASRYRGAYEQYF	TGTGCCAGCAGATACAGGGGGGCCTACGAGCAGTACTTC